This section outlines one T cell receptor beta chain sequence together with its context. In the authors' methods: Reference gene primer amplification gave nucleated cell count estimates. Measured with immunoSEQ multiplex PCR; TCRdb has only the in-frame clones, and not every one. The V and J calls and clone size come from that table; D and trimming were worked out from the DNA. The sample consists of approximately 110,000 clones, about 90% of them appearing once. This CDR3 spans 17 amino acids. The J segment lost 0 bases and the V segment lost 1 base, leaving 4 bases of the junction unmatched. CDR1 and CDR2 (germline): LNHNV, YYDKDF (reference sequence). These data originate in a study of blood T cell repertoires in COVID-19.

Sequenced input: peripheral blood. This TCR derives from a human donor in a cohort sampled during active COVID-19. The gene calls are TRBV15 and TRBJ2-1; 9 bases line up with TRBD2. The chain's CDR3 is CATSRGPAGGSYNEQFF. The CDR3 DNA is TGTGCCACCAGCAGAGGCCCAGCGGGAGGCTCCTACAATGAGCAGTTCTTC.